Below are 21 T cell receptor beta chains sequenced from a single sample in a study of CD8 T cells in Susac syndrome (dated by TCRdb to 2018 to 2020). The protocol used for the library was the immunoSEQ multiplex PCR assay. RNA was extracted using the RNeasy kit, and roughly 0.45 to 1 microgram was reverse transcribed with random hexamers. TCRdb handled the public reads itself, with Q25 trimming in fastp and clone calling in MiXCR, and kept productive beta chains. Rows merge per CDR3 protein into single entries with the most common DNA and genes. Present in this sample are approximately 280,000 distinct CDR3 sequences, roughly 85% of which were seen just once. The ten largest clonotypes hold over 0.095% of the sample. The source material was CD8+ T cells from PBMCs. The receptors derive from a human donor with multiple sclerosis.

Turning to this clonotype: An end of the junction does not agree with germline; a read error may underlie this. The chain has TRBV14 and TRBJ2-2, with 8 bases that match TRBD1. Germline CDR1 SGHDN, CDR2 FVKESK. The CDR3 has 17 amino acids. In DNA form, the CDR3 reads TGTGCCAGCAGCCACCGTCCCGGGACAGGAGCCACCGGGGAGCTGCTTTTT. It specifies CASSHRPGTGATGELLF.

The chain uses TRBV7-9 and TRBJ2-1; the match to TRBD2 covers 8 bases. Germline V gene sequence: CDR1 SEHNR, CDR2 FQNEAQ (reference sequence). J gave up 10 bases and V 3 bases, and 11 bases lay outside the gene matches. The CDR3 extends over 15 amino acids. The CDR3 nucleotides read TGTGCCAGCAGCTTGAGCGGCGGGAGGAGAGGAGAGCAGTTCTTC. Its protein product is CASSLSGGRRGEQFF.

The V and J genes are TRBV29-1 and TRBJ2-2; 8 bases agree with TRBD2. With V trimmed by 5 bases and J by 4 bases, 6 bases remained unmatched. From germline, CDR1 is SQVTM and CDR2 ANQGSEA. This CDR3 region has 14 residues. The CDR3 spells CSVSAGGSTGELFF. The CDR3, as DNA: TGCAGCGTTTCGGCGGGAGGCAGCACCGGGGAGCTGTTTTTT.

The chain joins TRBV7-9 to TRBJ2-1; 15 bases are shared with TRBD2. The length of the CDR3 is 15 residues. Germline-derived CDR1 and CDR2 are SEHNR and FQNEAQ (reference sequence). The junction had 2 bases not matched to a gene; V was cut back by 5 bases and J by 6 bases. The CDR3 spells CASSRTSGRANEQFF. The CDR3 DNA reads as TGTGCCAGCAGCCGGACTAGCGGGAGGGCCAATGAGCAGTTCTTC.

V gene TRBV27 combines with J gene TRBJ1-6; TRBD1 might be the D (5 bases). This CDR3 spans 13 amino acids. Germline-derived CDR1 and CDR2 are MNHEY and SMNVEV (reference sequence). The ends were cut back, 3 bases at V and 8 bases at J, with 8 bases in the middle. The CDR3 here is CASSFDSYSPLHF. The CDR3 DNA sequence: TGTGCCAGCAGTTTCGACAGCTATTCACCCCTCCACTTT.

The chain joins TRBV3-1 to TRBJ2-7, with TRBD1 matching over 8 bases. This CDR3 is built from 16 residues. Germline lookup yields CDR1 LGHDT and CDR2 YNNKEL (reference sequence). J was trimmed by 3 bases and V by 1 base; bases with no gene match: 8. The CDR3 DNA is TGTGCCAGCAGCCAAGGACTTGGACAGGGCGTCTACGAGCAGTACTTC. This translates into CASSQGLGQGVYEQYF.

This rearrangement joins TRBV23-1 to TRBJ1-4, with 9 bases matching TRBD1. TRBV23-1 is treated as an ORF (open reading frame) with a function not yet certain. The CDR3 totals 18 residues. V gave up 3 bases and J gave up 0 bases; unmatched junction bases: 8. DNA of the CDR3: TGCGCCAGCAGTCAGGGGGACAGGGCCTCCGCAACTAATGAAAAACTGTTTTTT. Its translation is CASSQGDRASATNEKLFF.

The chain joins TRBV7-9 to TRBJ2-7; 9 positions agree with TRBD1. The CDR3 sequence is 14 residues long. The germline gives CDR1 SEHNR, CDR2 FQNEAQ (reference sequence). The J segment lost 5 bases and the V segment lost 6 bases, leaving 8 bases of the junction unmatched. CDR3 amino acids: CASSSGTGSHEQYF. The CDR3 DNA is TGTGCCAGCAGTTCCGGGACAGGGTCCCACGAGCAGTACTTC.

This chain connects TRBV4-1 to TRBJ1-5, with D uncertain. This CDR3 has 14 residues. Germline loops: CDR1 MGHRA, CDR2 YSYEKL. V dropped 3 bases and J dropped 5 bases, with 11 bases sitting between them. The CDR3 is CASSQSRIYQPQHF. CDR3 sequence (DNA): TGCGCCAGCAGCCAGAGCAGGATCTATCAGCCCCAGCATTTT.

The DNA for the CDR3 is TGTGCCAGCAAGGGGCAAAATAGCAATCAGCCCCAGCATTTT. It yields the protein CASKGQNSNQPQHF. The chain is built from TRBV25-1 and TRBJ1-5; D perhaps matches TRBD1 (5 bases). The V end was cut by 7 bases, the J end by 0 bases, with 10 bases between. In germline, CDR1 is MGHDK, CDR2 SYGVNS. The CDR3 length is 14 residues.

The chain couples TRBV5-1 to TRBJ1-4, with TRBD1 identical over 7 bases. This CDR3 comprises 15 residues. Germline assignment: CDR1 SGHRS and CDR2 YFSETQ. V shed 3 bases, J shed 4 bases, and the junction held 6 bases outside the gene matches. As DNA, the CDR3 is TGCGCCAGCAGCTCCCGGGACAGTCTTAATGAAAAACTGTTTTTT. Protein product: CASSSRDSLNEKLFF.

The chain is built from TRBV10-3 and TRBJ2-1; perhaps TRBD2 as D (6 bases). The CDR3 runs 16 residues. The germline CDR1 and CDR2 sequences are ENHRY and SYGVKD. Between the trimmed V and J ends, which lost 2 bases and 4 bases, there was a span of 15 bases. The CDR3 loop is CAISEVWGVEYNEQFF. The CDR3 DNA reads TGTGCCATCAGTGAGGTGTGGGGGGTTGAGTACAATGAGCAGTTCTTC.

This sequence joins TRBV27 and TRBJ1-1; 8 nucleotides match TRBD1. V was clipped by 5 bases and J by 0 bases; unmatched bases: 2. The germline V gene encodes CDR1 MNHEY and CDR2 SMNVEV (reference sequence). The CDR3 is 14 residues long. The CDR3 loop reads CASSHRGVNTEAFF. Here the CDR3 DNA reads TGTGCCAGCAGTCACAGGGGGGTGAACACTGAAGCTTTCTTT.

V gene TRBV11-2 combines with J gene TRBJ2-7; D ambiguous. Germline V CDR1 and CDR2: SGHAT, FQNNGV. Trimming left V 2 bases short and J 5 bases short, with 10 bases between. The CDR3 totals 13 residues. The CDR3 nucleotides are TGTGCCAGCAGCTTAAATCTATTGAACGAGCAGTACTTC. Translation: CASSLNLLNEQYF.

This clonotype was recorded only once. This sequence joins TRBV20-1 and TRBJ2-7, with unresolved D. Trimming stripped 0 bases from V and 2 bases from J, with 14 bases between. The CDR3 is made up of 15 amino acids. Germline V gene lookup returns CDR1 DFQATT and CDR2 SNEGSKA (reference sequence). The DNA of the CDR3 is TGCAGTGCTAGAGATTTGGTCTTAGCCACCTACGAGCAGTACTTC. Encoded protein: CSARDLVLATYEQYF.

The V gene is TRBV11-2, the J gene TRBJ1-1, with a weak D call TRBD1 (5 bases). V lost 5 bases and J 3 bases, leaving 16 bases between the germline ends. Germline V gene sequence: CDR1 SGHAT, CDR2 FQNNGV. This CDR3 is built from 15 residues. CDR3 loop: CASSPREGRDTEAFF. In DNA, the CDR3 is TGTGCCAGCAGCCCCAGGGAGGGCAGGGACACTGAAGCTTTCTTT. Full variable domain (rest looked up from reference TRBV11-2 and TRBJ1-1): EAGVAQSPRYKIIEKRQSVAFWCNPISGHATLYWYQQILGQGPKLLIQFQNNGVVDDSQLPKDRFSAERLKGVDSTLKIQPAKLEDSAVYLCASSPREGRDTEAFFGQGTRLTVV.

The chain joins TRBV12-3 or TRBV12-4 to TRBJ2-1; TRBD2 might be the D (5 bases). Trimming stripped 5 bases from V and 3 bases from J, with 11 bases between. The CDR3 loop spans 14 amino acids. The CDR3 region is CASSEYRDYNEQFF. The CDR3 nucleotides are TGTGCCAGCAGTGAGTACCGGGACTACAATGAGCAGTTCTTC.

This sequence joins TRBV12-3 or TRBV12-4 and TRBJ2-1; TRBD2 aligns across 9 bases. This CDR3 has 15 amino acids. J was trimmed by 4 bases and V by 3 bases; bases with no gene match: 4. CDR3 in DNA: TGTGCCAGCAGTTTGCGGACTAGCGAGTACAATGAGCAGTTCTTC. Its translation: CASSLRTSEYNEQFF.

The chain recombines TRBV9 with TRBJ1-2; D not resolved. This CDR3 is 16 amino acids long. V lost 0 bases, J lost 4 bases, and 16 bases lay in between. Looked up from germline, CDR1 is SGDLS and CDR2 is YYNGEE. The CDR3: CASSVGREELGYGYTF. The CDR3, as DNA: TGTGCCAGCAGCGTAGGGAGGGAGGAGTTGGGCTATGGCTACACCTTC.

The chain joins TRBV19 to TRBJ1-5; 9 nucleotides align to TRBD1. Per germline, CDR1 LNHDA and CDR2 SQIVND (reference sequence). Losses at the gene ends were 10 bases for V and 3 bases for J; bases not matched to a gene: 10. The CDR3 has 15 amino acids. The CDR3: CATQQGARVNQPQHF. The CDR3 DNA follows: TGTGCCACACAACAGGGGGCGCGGGTCAATCAGCCCCAGCATTTT.

The V gene is TRBV7-9, the J gene TRBJ2-7; possible D gene TRBD1, 5 bases. CDR1 and CDR2 (germline): SEHNR, FQNEAQ (reference sequence). Trimming left V 4 bases short and J 2 bases short, with 12 bases between. The CDR3 is 14 amino acids. CDR3 in amino acids: CASSSRQLPYEQYF. The CDR3 DNA is TGTGCCAGCAGCTCCCGACAGTTACCCTACGAGCAGTACTTC.